This T cell receptor beta chain was found in a study of T cells in Graves' hyperthyroidism and ophthalmopathy. General study findings and limits: Ophthalmopathy was predicted by the model a median of roughly 6.7 months ahead of onset. The blood repertoire included most of the expanded thyroid clonotypes above 0.001.

V was clipped by 0 bases and J by 1 base, with 21 bases between them. Germline V lookup: CDR1 MNHNS, CDR2 SASEGT. The CDR3 covers 19 residues. RNA transcripts served as the template for amplifying TCR beta CDR3 regions. Researchers ran a first-round RT-PCR on the TCR CDR3 using the HTBI primer set. TCRdb re-called the multiplex PCR reads with MiXCR, one entry per CDR3 protein. The profile covers 490,000 or so distinct CDR3 sequences, with approximately 23% appearing a single time and approximately 49% taken by the ten largest. This clonotype was detected ten times or more. Its target is unknown. The clonotype was recovered from a woman aged 70-85 years with Graves' ophthalmopathy. The sample comprised blood. The V gene is TRBV6-1, the J gene TRBJ1-1; D gene ambiguous. The CDR3 bases are TGTGCCAGCAGTGAAGCGCTTCCGATCACTCTGGGCACGAACACTGAAGCTTTCTTT. It yields the protein CASSEALPITLGTNTEAFF.